Listed here are 19 T cell receptor beta chains from one sample, sequenced in a study of glioma-infiltrating T cells. The iRepertoire nested amplicon-rescue multiplex PCR amplified TCR alpha and beta CDR3s from RNA. TCRdb analysed the multiplex PCR reads with MiXCR anew, one entry per CDR3 protein. The sample lists over 130,000 distinct CDR3 sequences; roughly two fifths were seen once. The material sequenced was glioma tissue, nonneoplastic brain tissue, or PBMCs (not recorded which). These TCRs come from a human donor with low-grade glioma or glioblastoma, undergoing nonglioma brain surgery, or in good health (not recorded which).

This clonotype has just a few counts. This chain connects TRBV7-9 to TRBJ2-5, with 8 bases fitting TRBD1. Trimming cost V 4 bases and J 5 bases; bases outside gene matches: 12. The CDR3 consists of 16 residues. CDR1 is SEHNR and CDR2 is FQNEAQ in the germline V gene (reference sequence). Here the CDR3 reads CASSSSLTGAWETQYF. The CDR3 bases are TGTGCCAGCAGCTCTTCCTTGACAGGGGCGTGGGAGACCCAGTACTTC.

The chain couples TRBV6-6 to TRBJ2-4, with 11 nucleotides matching TRBD2. Trimming at V came to 6 bases and at J to 5 bases, leaving 3 bases not matched to a gene. The CDR3 is 14 amino acids. Germline CDR1 MNHNY, CDR2 SVGAGI (reference sequence). The CDR3 DNA sequence: TGTGCCAGCAGCTTACTAGCGGGAGAAAACATTCAGTACTTC. Translating gives CASSLLAGENIQYF.

This clonotype was counted a few times. The chain links TRBV27 to TRBJ2-1, with 11 bases aligning to TRBD1. The CDR3 is 15 amino acids. V shed 5 bases and J 7 bases; nucleotides not matched to a gene: 7. Germline CDR1 MNHEY, CDR2 SMNVEV (reference sequence). The CDR3 protein is CASSTFGTGGNEQFF. CDR3 nucleotide sequence: TGTGCCAGCAGTACTTTCGGGACAGGGGGGAATGAGCAGTTCTTC.

In this sample, this clonotype turned up many times. The gene calls are TRBV6-1 and TRBJ2-7; D might be TRBD1 (5 bases). The CDR3 length is 16 residues. Germline V gene sequence: CDR1 MNHNS, CDR2 SASEGT. Between the trimmed V and J ends, which lost 6 bases and 0 bases, there was a span of 18 bases. The CDR3 DNA reads TGTGCCAGCAGACAATCGACAGCCACCTACTCCTACGAGCAGTACTTC. This translates into CASRQSTATYSYEQYF.

V usage is TRBV20-1 and J usage is TRBJ2-1; no clear D. Germline assignment: CDR1 DFQATT and CDR2 SNEGSKA (reference sequence). Trimming cost V 2 bases and J 0 bases, with 11 bases left between them. CDR3 size: 15 residues. The CDR3 here is CSARLEPSSYNEQFF. The CDR3 bases are TGCAGTGCTAGACTAGAGCCCAGCTCCTACAATGAGCAGTTCTTC.

V and J are TRBV28 and TRBJ2-5; tentative D call: TRBD1 (6 bases). The germline V and J ends were trimmed by 4 bases and 7 bases, with 13 bases remaining between them. The CDR3 extends over 13 amino acids. The germline V gene has CDR1 MDHEN and CDR2 SYDVKM. CDR3 loop: CASSSTGFLTQYF. The DNA for the CDR3 is TGTGCCAGCAGTTCTACAGGGTTCTTGACCCAGTACTTC.

This clonotype came up a few times. The J gene is TRBJ2-5, the V gene TRBV10-1; TRBD1 aligns across 10 bases. The CDR3 totals 13 residues. The V gene end was trimmed by 5 bases and the J gene end by 6 bases; junction bases not matched to a gene: 3. Germline V gene sequence: CDR1 WNHNN, CDR2 SYGVQD (reference sequence). The CDR3 coding sequence is TGCGCCAGCAGTCGGACAGGGGGACAGACCCAGTACTTC. Protein: CASSRTGGQTQYF.

This clonotype was detected only once. J is TRBJ2-7 and V is TRBV6-5; D might be TRBD1 or TRBD2, each matching 6 bases. Germline V CDR1 and CDR2: MNHEY, SVGAGI. Trimming cost V 2 bases and J 2 bases, with 13 bases left between them. This CDR3 has 15 amino acids. The CDR3 DNA follows: TGTGCCAGCAGTTACCCGTGGGGGGCCCCCTACGAGCAGTACTTC. Translating it yields CASSYPWGAPYEQYF.

The rearrangement links TRBV12-3 or TRBV12-4 to TRBJ2-7; D gene ambiguous. The V gene lost 1 base and the J gene lost 2 bases, with 9 bases spanning the gap. There are 14 residues in the CDR3. The CDR3 loop is CASSLDGIPYEQYF. The CDR3 nucleotides read TGTGCCAGCAGTTTAGATGGTATACCCTACGAGCAGTACTTC.

This chain connects TRBV20-1 to TRBJ2-1; 7 bases map to TRBD2. J lost 3 bases, V lost 6 bases, and 8 bases had no gene match. In germline, CDR1 is DFQATT, CDR2 SNEGSKA (reference sequence). The CDR3 loop spans 14 amino acids. The CDR3 DNA sequence: TGCAGTGCCAGTAGCGGGCAGAACTACAATGAGCAGTTCTTC. Amino acid sequence: CSASSGQNYNEQFF.

The V and J genes are TRBV20-1 and TRBJ2-5; D remains unclear. This CDR3 contains 14 residues. Germline lookup yields CDR1 DFQATT and CDR2 SNEGSKA (reference sequence). Trimming took 4 bases from V and 4 from J, leaving 16 bases between them. CDR3 sequence (DNA): TGCAGTGCTAATGAGGCCCCAAGAGGAGAGACCCAGTACTTC. It yields the protein CSANEAPRGETQYF.

The rearrangement joins TRBV13 to TRBJ2-3; D might be TRBD1 or TRBD2, each matching 5 bases. Germline V gene data show CDR1 as PRHDT and CDR2 as FYEKMQ (reference sequence). The CDR3 has 13 amino acids. Trimming shortened V by 3 bases and J by 2 bases, and 6 bases separated the two germline ends. The CDR3 DNA is TGTGCCAGCAGCTTGGGACCCACAGATACGCAGTATTTT. Its protein is CASSLGPTDTQYF.

The gene calls are TRBV2 and TRBJ2-5; 7 nucleotides line up with TRBD1. Losses at the gene ends were 8 bases for V and 0 bases for J; bases not matched to a gene: 3. The CDR3 spans 13 residues. Germline V gene lookup returns CDR1 SNHLY and CDR2 FYNNEI. CDR3 residues: CASGGQYQETQYF. The CDR3 DNA follows: TGTGCCAGCGGGGGACAGTACCAAGAGACCCAGTACTTC.

As for this clonotype: A much larger clone sits a single nucleotide away, making a read error possible. V usage is TRBV6-2 or TRBV6-3 and J usage is TRBJ2-7, with D perhaps matching TRBD2 (5 bases). Trimming cost V 4 bases and J 7 bases, with 20 bases left between them. The CDR3 loop spans 15 amino acids. Germline V gene lookup returns CDR1 MNHEY and CDR2 SVGEGT. CDR3 loop: CASSLDSPGYNEQYF. CDR3 in DNA: TGTGCCAGCAGTTTAGATAGCCCGGGGTACAATGAGCAGTACTTC.

This chain connects TRBV27 to TRBJ2-7; 7 bases match TRBD1. Germline CDR1 MNHEY, CDR2 SMNVEV (reference sequence). V shed 6 bases and J 3 bases; nucleotides not matched to a gene: 8. This CDR3 has 14 residues. CDR3 sequence: CASSRDSLVYEQYF. The CDR3, as DNA: TGTGCCAGCAGCAGGGACAGCCTTGTCTACGAGCAGTACTTC.

The rearrangement uses TRBV11-2 and TRBJ2-7, with unresolved D. In germline, CDR1 is SGHAT, CDR2 FQNNGV. This CDR3 has 13 residues. Trimming left V 5 bases short and J 3 bases short, with 11 bases between. The CDR3 DNA is TGTGCCAGCAGCCCGCGAACCAACTACGAGCAGTACTTC. This translates into CASSPRTNYEQYF.

This clonotype was counted a few times. The rearrangement joins TRBV4-1 to TRBJ2-1; 14 bases map to TRBD2. Trimming at V came to 2 bases and at J to 7 bases, leaving 10 bases not matched to a gene. This CDR3 has 18 amino acids. The germline V gene has CDR1 MGHRA and CDR2 YSYEKL. The CDR3 DNA sequence: TGCGCCAGCAGCCAACCACGACTAGCGGGGGGGGCGGGGAATGAGCAGTTCTTC. It specifies CASSQPRLAGGAGNEQFF.

The table lists this clonotype with a count of one. The rearrangement links TRBV20-1 to TRBJ2-5, with D possibly TRBD2 on 6 matching bases. CDR3 size: 15 residues. V was cut by 3 bases and J by 10 bases, with 24 bases left in between. The germline V gene encodes CDR1 DFQATT and CDR2 SNEGSKA (reference sequence). As DNA, the CDR3 is TGCAGTGCTAGTGATCTACACAGAGGGACTCGGGACCAGTACTTC. Its translation is CSASDLHRGTRDQYF.

This clonotype came up many times. The genes are TRBV6-1 and TRBJ1-1; D remains unclear. The germline V gene encodes CDR1 MNHNS and CDR2 SASEGT. Trimming pared 5 bases from V and 5 bases from J, leaving 9 bases between. CDR3 length: 12 residues. The CDR3 protein is CASSKLGTEAFF. CDR3 nucleotide sequence: TGTGCCAGCAGTAAGTTAGGGACTGAAGCTTTCTTT.